These 20 T cell receptor beta chains came from one sample sequenced in a study of cytotoxic CD8 clonotypes in ibrutinib-treated CLL. The method was immunoSEQ multiplex PCR; TCRdb's version includes in-frame clones alone and lacks a portion of them. The sample holds 60,000 to 70,000 clones, approximately 54% seen once. The specimen comprised PBMCs, sampled after 12 months of ibrutinib treatment. These receptors were taken from a human donor with chronic lymphocytic leukemia.

V gene TRBV4-2 combines with J gene TRBJ2-4; D possibly corresponds to TRBD2 (5 bases). V was cut by 4 bases and J by 0 bases, with 13 bases left in between. Looked up from germline, CDR1 is LGHNA and CDR2 is YNFKEQ. This CDR3 region has 16 residues. CDR3 loop: CASSLSGAIAKNIQYF. The CDR3 bases are TGTGCCAGCAGCCTCAGCGGAGCTATAGCCAAAAACATTCAGTACTTC.

The V call is TRBV27, the J call TRBJ1-4, with D uncertain. Germline V gene sequence: CDR1 MNHEY, CDR2 SMNVEV (reference sequence). This CDR3 is 17 amino acids long. V was clipped by 6 bases and J by 7 bases, with 24 bases between them. The CDR3 bases are TGTGCCAGCAGCAACATAAAAGGGCGCGGGAAGGGTGAAAAACTGTTTTTT. Translation gives CASSNIKGRGKGEKLFF.

The rearrangement uses TRBV2 and TRBJ2-5, with 10 bases matching TRBD2. The CDR3 covers 14 residues. CDR1 and CDR2 from the germline V gene are SNHLY and FYNNEI. Trimming took 6 bases from V and 5 from J; bases not matched to a gene: 6. CDR3: CASRYLAGVETQYF. The CDR3, as DNA: TGTGCCAGCAGATACCTAGCGGGGGTTGAGACCCAGTACTTC.

V and J are TRBV5-1 and TRBJ1-2; 9 bases map to TRBD1. Per the germline V gene, CDR1 is SGHRS and CDR2 is YFSETQ. CDR3 size: 14 residues. V lost 7 bases and J lost 6; bases outside the gene matches: 10. CDR3 residues: CASGRDRARDGYTF. In nucleotides, the CDR3 is TGCGCCAGCGGGCGGGACAGGGCTCGAGATGGCTACACCTTC.

The chain couples TRBV28 to TRBJ2-7; D might be TRBD2 (5 bases). CDR3 length equals 12 residues. Germline lookup yields CDR1 MDHEN and CDR2 SYDVKM. V dropped 7 bases and J dropped 4 bases, with 11 bases sitting between them. The CDR3 DNA reads TGTGCCAGCATAGGGCGGACTTACGAGCAGTACGTC. It translates to CASIGRTYEQYV.

This clone was seen only a few times. The chain employs TRBV6-5 and TRBJ1-1; D is possibly TRBD1 (6 bases). In germline, CDR1 is MNHEY, CDR2 SVGAGI. V was shortened by 7 bases and J by 1 base, with 16 bases between the two germline ends. The CDR3 is 15 amino acids. The CDR3 protein is CASKRGGRQNTEAFF. The CDR3 coding sequence is TGTGCCAGCAAGCGGGGGGGCCGCCAGAACACTGAAGCTTTCTTT.

This chain connects TRBV28 to TRBJ2-7; 9 positions match TRBD1. V lost 7 bases to trimming and J lost 1 base; unmatched junction nucleotides: 5. Per the germline V gene, CDR1 is MDHEN and CDR2 is SYDVKM. CDR3 length: 14 residues. The CDR3 nucleotides read TGTGCCAGCACTCGAGGGACAGGGTCCTACGAGCAGTACTTC. Its protein product is CASTRGTGSYEQYF.

This clone showed up many times. CDR3 protein: CATTMNYEQYV. The CDR3 DNA follows: TGTGCCACTACGATGAACTACGAGCAGTACGTC. V is TRBV6-1 and J is TRBJ2-7; no reliable D call. This CDR3 is 11 amino acids long. Trimming pared 10 bases from V and 3 bases from J, leaving 10 bases between. CDR1 is MNHNS, CDR2 SASEGT, per germline.

The genes are TRBV7-9 and TRBJ1-2; TRBD1 might be the D (5 bases). Germline V gene data show CDR1 as SEHNR and CDR2 as FQNEAQ (reference sequence). The germline V and J ends were trimmed by 1 base and 2 bases, with 8 bases remaining between them. The CDR3 has 14 residues. CDR3 coding DNA: TGTGCCAGCAGCTTAGGGGGGATGAACTATGGCTACACCTTC. Amino acid sequence: CASSLGGMNYGYTF.

This clone came up many times. This chain connects TRBV30 to TRBJ2-1, with unresolved D. In germline, CDR1 is GTSNPN, CDR2 SVGIG (reference sequence). This CDR3 contains 12 residues. Deletions cut 2 bases from V and 11 bases from J, with 13 bases between. The chain's CDR3 is CAWSRRAEQQFF. The CDR3, as DNA: TGTGCCTGGAGTAGAAGGGCGGAACAGCAGTTCTTC.

This clone was picked up a small number of times. The J gene is TRBJ2-3, the V gene TRBV6-5; possible D gene TRBD1, 6 bases. The germline V gene has CDR1 MNHEY and CDR2 SVGAGI. This CDR3 is 15 amino acids long. Trimming took 8 bases from V and 2 from J, leaving 17 bases between them. Written as DNA, the CDR3 is TGTGCCAGCCGATCCCCGGGACATATCACAGATACGCAGTATTTT. This codes for CASRSPGHITDTQYF.

V gene TRBV27 combines with J gene TRBJ2-5; D possibly corresponds to TRBD2 (5 bases). Trimming cost V 8 bases and J 0 bases, with 16 bases left between them. The germline V gene has CDR1 MNHEY and CDR2 SMNVEV (reference sequence). The CDR3 covers 15 residues. CDR3: CASSRKAAYQETQYF. CDR3 nucleotide sequence: TGTGCCAGCTCCAGGAAAGCGGCGTACCAAGAGACCCAGTACTTC.

The gene calls are TRBV25-1 and TRBJ2-2, with D uncertain. The V end was cut by 5 bases, the J end by 12 bases, with 19 bases between. CDR3 length: 14 residues. CDR1 is MGHDK and CDR2 is SYGVNS in the germline V gene. The CDR3 DNA reads TGTGCCAGCAGTAAATTGGACGCCCCGTTGAAGCTGTTTTTT. This translates into CASSKLDAPLKLFF.

J is TRBJ1-2 and V is TRBV5-1; the D is unclear. Germline V CDR1 and CDR2: SGHRS, YFSETQ. V gave up 0 bases and J gave up 0 bases, with 6 bases separating them. There are 14 residues in the CDR3. Here the CDR3 reads CASSLDPANYGYTF. DNA of the CDR3: TGCGCCAGCAGCTTGGACCCCGCTAACTATGGCTACACCTTC.

This chain uses TRBV4-2 with TRBJ2-3; D is unresolved. The length of the CDR3 is 13 residues. V lost 1 base and J lost 2, with 4 bases in between. Germline values: CDR1 LGHNA, CDR2 YNFKEQ. CDR3 sequence reads: CASSQADTDTQYF. CDR3 sequence (DNA): TGTGCCAGCAGCCAAGCAGACACAGATACGCAGTATTTT.

V usage is TRBV2 and J usage is TRBJ2-5; 9 nucleotides line up with TRBD1. Germline assignment: CDR1 SNHLY and CDR2 FYNNEI. The CDR3 is 14 amino acids. The ends lost 8 bases at V and 1 base at J; junction bases unmatched: 5. For the CDR3, the DNA is TGTGCCAGCGGCAACAGGGGGCTCCAAGAGACCCAGTACTTC. This encodes CASGNRGLQETQYF.

This clone was recorded at least ten times. V is TRBV7-8 and J is TRBJ2-7, with unresolved D. From germline, CDR1 is SGHVS and CDR2 FQNEAQ. The V end lost 4 bases, the J end lost 4 bases, and 5 bases lay between the germline ends. The CDR3 loop spans 11 amino acids. The DNA for the CDR3 is TGTGCCAGCAGCTCCCAGTACGAGCAGTACTTC. Its translation: CASSSQYEQYF.

This chain uses TRBV29-1 with TRBJ1-2; 8 bases fit TRBD1. Germline loops: CDR1 SQVTM, CDR2 ANQGSEA. Losses at the gene ends were 7 bases for V and 6 bases for J; bases not matched to a gene: 10. This CDR3 contains 13 residues. CDR3 residues: CSAPGQGLNGYTF. In DNA form, the CDR3 reads TGCAGCGCCCCTGGACAGGGCCTCAATGGCTACACCTTC.

This clone showed up many times. In the same sample, other DNA sequences code for this CDR3. The chain carries TRBV5-1 and TRBJ2-7; unclear D gene. Trimming took off 3 bases at V and 3 bases at J, with 7 bases between the two ends. Germline CDR1 SGHRS, CDR2 YFSETQ. The CDR3 loop spans 12 amino acids. DNA of the CDR3: TGCGCCAGCAGCTCAGGAAGCTACGAGCAGTACTTC. It specifies CASSSGSYEQYF.

The rearrangement uses TRBV6-1 and TRBJ2-7; TRBD2 is a possible D gene (6 bases). This CDR3 spans 12 amino acids. CDR1 and CDR2 from the germline V gene are MNHNS and SASEGT. Trimming left V 5 bases short and J 3 bases short, with 8 bases between. CDR3 DNA sequence: TGTGCCAGCAGTCGGGACTTCTACGAGCAGTACGTC. As protein: CASSRDFYEQYV.